The rows below give T cell receptor beta chains drawn from one sample of a study of CD8+ T cells in alopecia areata. Clones were read by immunoSEQ multiplex PCR, and TCRdb kept only the in-frame ones, dropping some. The repertoire holds around 120,000 clones, around 48% seen once, with about 10% in the top ten. Material for sequencing was NKG2D-low CD8+ T cells sorted from blood. The receptors come from a human donor with alopecia areata. CDR3s include the opening cysteine and the closing phenylalanine or tryptophan. The order of the fields is J gene, V gene, D gene, clone size, CDR3 protein, CDR3 DNA. A D gene is named only where the DNA matches it firmly. Clone sizes are given selectively: once, few, many, or a class where the clone is expanded.

j_call: TRBJ2-3; v_call: TRBV27; d_call: .; clone_size: .; cdr3_aa: CASSRGTSTDTQYF; cdr3_nt: TGTGCCAGCAGTAGGGGAACTAGCACAGATACGCAGTATTTT
j_call: TRBJ2-3; v_call: TRBV29-1; d_call: .; clone_size: .; cdr3_aa: CSVEGDSANTDTQYF; cdr3_nt: TGCAGCGTTGAGGGGGACTCCGCGAACACAGATACGCAGTATTTT
j_call: TRBJ2-3; v_call: TRBV29-1; d_call: TRBD2; clone_size: .; cdr3_aa: CSVDSGSGNTDTQYF; cdr3_nt: TGCAGCGTTGATAGCGGTAGCGGGAACACAGATACGCAGTATTTT
j_call: TRBJ2-7; v_call: TRBV29-1; d_call: TRBD1; clone_size: few; cdr3_aa: CSVEGQGAREQYF; cdr3_nt: TGCAGCGTTGAAGGTCAGGGGGCTCGCGAGCAGTACTTC
j_call: TRBJ2-1; v_call: TRBV29-1; d_call: TRBD2; clone_size: .; cdr3_aa: CSARGLAGGNNEQFF; cdr3_nt: TGCAGTGCCCGGGGACTAGCGGGAGGAAACAATGAGCAGTTCTTC
j_call: TRBJ2-3; v_call: TRBV23-1; d_call: .; clone_size: .; cdr3_aa: CASSQSFRQGITDTQYF; cdr3_nt: TGCGCCAGCAGTCAATCGTTTCGGCAGGGGATCACAGATACGCAGTATTTT
j_call: TRBJ1-1; v_call: TRBV18; d_call: .; clone_size: .; cdr3_aa: CASSPLGEEGEAFF; cdr3_nt: TGTGCCAGCTCACCACTCGGGGAAGAGGGTGAAGCTTTCTTT
j_call: TRBJ2-5; v_call: TRBV28; d_call: .; clone_size: .; cdr3_aa: CASSAGAETQYF; cdr3_nt: TGTGCCAGCAGTGCGGGGGCAGAGACCCAGTACTTC
j_call: TRBJ1-2; v_call: TRBV27; d_call: .; clone_size: .; cdr3_aa: CASSSSRRDGYTF; cdr3_nt: TGTGCCAGCAGCTCCAGCCGACGAGATGGCTACACCTTC
j_call: TRBJ2-5; v_call: TRBV29-1; d_call: .; clone_size: .; cdr3_aa: CSVEGGQETQYF; cdr3_nt: TGCAGCGTTGAGGGCGGGCAAGAGACCCAGTACTTC
j_call: TRBJ2-2; v_call: TRBV29-1; d_call: TRBD2; clone_size: .; cdr3_aa: CSVEEASRGVTGELFF; cdr3_nt: TGCAGCGTTGAAGAGGCTTCGCGGGGGGTCACCGGGGAGCTGTTTTTT
j_call: TRBJ1-1; v_call: TRBV29-1; d_call: .; clone_size: .; cdr3_aa: CSVEAIEAFF; cdr3_nt: TGCAGCGTTGAAGCAATTGAAGCTTTCTTT
j_call: TRBJ2-1; v_call: TRBV20-1; d_call: .; clone_size: .; cdr3_aa: CSARVRDEQFF; cdr3_nt: TGCAGTGCTAGAGTCAGGGATGAGCAGTTCTTC
j_call: TRBJ2-2; v_call: TRBV30; d_call: .; clone_size: few; cdr3_aa: CAWSVAEGDTGELFF; cdr3_nt: TGTGCCTGGAGTGTAGCGGAGGGGGACACCGGGGAGCTGTTTTTT
j_call: TRBJ2-5; v_call: TRBV28; d_call: .; clone_size: .; cdr3_aa: CASSLSGTVWTQYF; cdr3_nt: TGTGCCAGCAGTTTATCAGGGACGGTGTGGACCCAGTACTTC
j_call: TRBJ2-7; v_call: TRBV2; d_call: .; clone_size: .; cdr3_aa: CASSVREQYF; cdr3_nt: TGTGCCAGCAGTGTGAGAGAGCAGTACTTC
j_call: TRBJ1-4; v_call: TRBV29-1; d_call: .; clone_size: .; cdr3_aa: CSVTTGFTNEKLFF; cdr3_nt: TGCAGCGTAACAACAGGTTTTACTAATGAAAAACTGTTTTTT
j_call: TRBJ2-1; v_call: TRBV29-1; d_call: TRBD1; clone_size: few; cdr3_aa: CSVRTGFDEQFF; cdr3_nt: TGCAGCGTTCGGACAGGCTTCGATGAGCAGTTCTTC
j_call: TRBJ1-1; v_call: TRBV27; d_call: .; clone_size: few; cdr3_aa: CASSLGTVNTEAFF; cdr3_nt: TGTGCCAGCAGTTTGGGCACAGTGAACACTGAAGCTTTCTTT
j_call: TRBJ2-7; v_call: TRBV29-1; d_call: .; clone_size: .; cdr3_aa: CSVGRSNSYEQYF; cdr3_nt: TGCAGCGTCGGGAGATCAAACTCCTACGAGCAGTACTTC
j_call: TRBJ2-2; v_call: TRBV5-6; d_call: .; clone_size: .; cdr3_aa: CASSFGETGELFF; cdr3_nt: TGTGCCAGCAGCTTTGGTGAGACCGGGGAGCTGTTTTTT
j_call: TRBJ2-2; v_call: TRBV29-1; d_call: .; clone_size: .; cdr3_aa: CSAGKDLTGELFF; cdr3_nt: TGCAGCGCTGGGAAGGACCTCACCGGGGAGCTGTTTTTT
j_call: TRBJ2-7; v_call: TRBV29-1; d_call: .; clone_size: few; cdr3_aa: CSVEDGASDGTYVGEQYF; cdr3_nt: TGCAGCGTTGAAGATGGGGCTTCTGACGGGACCTACGTTGGGGAGCAGTACTTC
j_call: TRBJ2-7; v_call: TRBV15; d_call: TRBD1; clone_size: many; cdr3_aa: CATSRVTGTGSYEQYF; cdr3_nt: TGTGCCACCAGCAGAGTCACCGGGACAGGCTCTTACGAGCAGTACTTC
j_call: TRBJ2-5; v_call: TRBV5-1; d_call: .; clone_size: once; cdr3_aa: CASSLEGLLQETQYF; cdr3_nt: TGCGCCAGCAGCTTGGAAGGATTACTACAAGAGACCCAGTACTTC
j_call: TRBJ2-5; v_call: TRBV30; d_call: .; clone_size: .; cdr3_aa: CALGPRGDQETQYF; cdr3_nt: TGTGCCCTTGGGCCAAGGGGGGACCAAGAGACCCAGTACTTC
j_call: TRBJ2-1; v_call: TRBV21-1; d_call: .; clone_size: few; cdr3_aa: CASRPRAGLANEQFF; cdr3_nt: TGTGCCAGCAGGCCGAGGGCGGGACTAGCAAATGAGCAGTTCTTC
j_call: TRBJ2-7; v_call: TRBV30; d_call: .; clone_size: once; cdr3_aa: CAWSPQEQYF; cdr3_nt: TGTGCCTGGAGCCCCCAGGAGCAGTACTTC
j_call: TRBJ2-1; v_call: TRBV28; d_call: .; clone_size: few; cdr3_aa: CASSLGYEQFF; cdr3_nt: TGTGCCAGCAGTTTAGGGTATGAGCAGTTCTTC
j_call: TRBJ2-7; v_call: TRBV5-6; d_call: .; clone_size: .; cdr3_aa: CASSSGIYEQYF; cdr3_nt: TGTGCCAGCAGTTCCGGGATCTACGAGCAGTACTTC
j_call: TRBJ2-7; v_call: TRBV28; d_call: .; clone_size: .; cdr3_aa: CASSPLTEEQYF; cdr3_nt: TGTGCCAGCAGTCCTTTAACCGAGGAGCAGTACTTC
j_call: TRBJ1-4; v_call: TRBV18; d_call: .; clone_size: .; cdr3_aa: CASSPTPDGLFF; cdr3_nt: TGTGCCAGCTCACCTACACCAGACGGACTGTTTTTT
j_call: TRBJ2-3; v_call: TRBV14; d_call: .; clone_size: few; cdr3_aa: CASSPTTATQYF; cdr3_nt: TGTGCCAGCAGTCCAACCACGGCCACGCAGTATTTT
j_call: TRBJ2-5; v_call: TRBV27; d_call: .; clone_size: once; cdr3_aa: CASSFRAGQETQYF; cdr3_nt: TGTGCCAGCAGTTTTAGGGCAGGGCAAGAGACCCAGTACTTC
j_call: TRBJ2-1; v_call: TRBV13; d_call: TRBD2; clone_size: .; cdr3_aa: CASSPGTSGVEQFF; cdr3_nt: TGTGCCAGCAGCCCCGGGACTAGCGGAGTTGAGCAGTTCTTC
j_call: TRBJ2-1; v_call: TRBV9; d_call: .; clone_size: once; cdr3_aa: CASSVEWGMLSSYNEQFF; cdr3_nt: TGTGCCAGCAGCGTAGAATGGGGTATGTTGAGCTCCTACAATGAGCAGTTCTTC
j_call: TRBJ1-5; v_call: TRBV2; d_call: .; clone_size: few; cdr3_aa: CASSEGQKNQPQHF; cdr3_nt: TGTGCCAGCAGTGAGGGGCAGAAAAATCAGCCCCAGCATTTT
j_call: TRBJ2-2; v_call: TRBV27; d_call: .; clone_size: .; cdr3_aa: CASSLLGTGELFF; cdr3_nt: TGTGCCAGCAGTTTATTGGGCACCGGGGAGCTGTTTTTT
j_call: TRBJ1-2; v_call: TRBV29-1; d_call: .; clone_size: .; cdr3_aa: CTPTHEDGYTF; cdr3_nt: TGCACCCCGACCCACGAGGATGGCTACACCTTC
j_call: TRBJ2-7; v_call: TRBV29-1; d_call: TRBD2; clone_size: .; cdr3_aa: CSVDKARAGTSDYEQYF; cdr3_nt: TGCAGCGTTGACAAGGCGCGGGCCGGGACTAGCGACTACGAGCAGTACTTC
j_call: TRBJ2-1; v_call: TRBV27; d_call: TRBD1; clone_size: once; cdr3_aa: CASSRGTGNEQFF; cdr3_nt: TGTGCCAGCAGTCGAGGGACAGGCAATGAGCAGTTCTTC
j_call: TRBJ2-7; v_call: TRBV23-1; d_call: .; clone_size: few; cdr3_aa: CAARMGREQYF; cdr3_nt: TGCGCCGCGCGGATGGGGCGTGAGCAGTACTTC
j_call: TRBJ1-5; v_call: TRBV28; d_call: .; clone_size: .; cdr3_aa: CASSWTARPQHF; cdr3_nt: TGTGCCAGCAGTTGGACGGCTCGGCCCCAGCATTTT
j_call: TRBJ2-5; v_call: TRBV30; d_call: TRBD2; clone_size: .; cdr3_aa: CAWSPGTSGGKETQYF; cdr3_nt: TGTGCCTGGAGCCCCGGGACTAGCGGGGGGAAGGAGACCCAGTACTTC
j_call: TRBJ1-4; v_call: TRBV29-1; d_call: .; clone_size: .; cdr3_aa: CSVAEGANEKLFF; cdr3_nt: TGCAGCGTTGCGGAGGGGGCTAATGAAAAACTGTTTTTT
j_call: TRBJ2-5; v_call: TRBV29-1; d_call: .; clone_size: .; cdr3_aa: CSVVANQETQYF; cdr3_nt: TGCAGCGTTGTGGCAAACCAAGAGACCCAGTACTTC
j_call: TRBJ1-1; v_call: TRBV4-1; d_call: .; clone_size: few; cdr3_aa: CASSSDIRGTEAFF; cdr3_nt: TGCGCCAGCAGTTCCGACATCCGCGGAACTGAAGCTTTCTTT
j_call: TRBJ1-1; v_call: TRBV27; d_call: .; clone_size: .; cdr3_aa: CASSHRDINTEAFF; cdr3_nt: TGTGCCAGCAGTCACCGGGACATTAACACTGAAGCTTTCTTT
j_call: TRBJ1-2; v_call: TRBV27; d_call: .; clone_size: .; cdr3_aa: CASEGEDGYTF; cdr3_nt: TGTGCCAGCGAGGGAGAGGATGGCTACACCTTC
j_call: TRBJ2-3; v_call: TRBV11-2; d_call: .; clone_size: once; cdr3_aa: CASRTVGGTDTQYF; cdr3_nt: TGTGCCAGCAGGACCGTTGGTGGCACAGATACGCAGTATTTT